This T cell receptor beta chain was captured in a study of OX40 agonist ivuxolimab in advanced cancers. Study as a whole: Partial responses were achieved by three patients, of whom one had hepatocellular carcinoma and two had cutaneous melanoma.

Measured with immunoSEQ multiplex PCR; TCRdb has only the in-frame clones, and not every one. In the table there are about 64,000 clones, less than 95% of which are singletons. Study-level points and caveats: With doses of 0.1 to 3.0 mg/kg, CD4+ and CD8+ blood T cells had undergone clonal expansion by week 6.

Autoimmune disease history or systemic immunosuppression disqualified patients. This clone was counted a few times. The target antigen is unknown. The CDR3 sequence is 16 residues long. With V trimmed by 5 bases and J by 6 bases, 14 bases remained unmatched. Germline V lookup: CDR1 SGHAT, CDR2 FQNNGV. The clonotype was recovered from an adult with an advanced solid tumor such as melanoma, head and neck, liver or kidney cancer. The material was CD4+ or CD8+ T cells sorted from blood, obtained in a trial of the OX40 agonist ivuxolimab. V gene TRBV11-2 combines with J gene TRBJ2-3, with 7 bases aligning to TRBD2. The CDR3 DNA reads as TGTGCCAGCAGCCCGGGACGACCCGGGGGGTTGGATACGCAGTATTTT. This translates into CASSPGRPGGLDTQYF.